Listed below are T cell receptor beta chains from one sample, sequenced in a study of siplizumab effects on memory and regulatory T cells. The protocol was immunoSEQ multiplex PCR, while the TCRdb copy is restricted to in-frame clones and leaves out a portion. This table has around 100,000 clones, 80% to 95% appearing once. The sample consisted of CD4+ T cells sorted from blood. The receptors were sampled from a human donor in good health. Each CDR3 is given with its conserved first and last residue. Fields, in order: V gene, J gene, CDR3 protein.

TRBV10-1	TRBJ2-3	CASSPWGTSSDTQYF
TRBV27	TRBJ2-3	CASSPHPRAGGVDTQYF
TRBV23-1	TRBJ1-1	CASSQSWGPGDTEAFF
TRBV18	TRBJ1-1	CASSPRTGQNTEAFF
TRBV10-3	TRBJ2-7	CAISELAGSSYEQYF
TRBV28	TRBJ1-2	CASSRLGANYGYTF
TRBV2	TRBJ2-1	CASSVEGVHEQFF
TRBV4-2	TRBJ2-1	CASSQRTGTSSLRTYNEQFF
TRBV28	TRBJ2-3	CASSLVHQRLDTQYF
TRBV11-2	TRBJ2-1	CASSLVAGYSYNEQFF
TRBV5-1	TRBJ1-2	CASSLEGFGYTF
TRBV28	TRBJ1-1	CASWVDLNTEAFF
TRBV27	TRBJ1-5	CASRIDRAGNQPQHF
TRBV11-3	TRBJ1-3	CASSLGSEGRPTGNTIYF
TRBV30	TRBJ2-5	CAWTGGGETQYF
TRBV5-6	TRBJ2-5	CASSGQGALVQETQYF
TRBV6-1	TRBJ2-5	CASSEAGVFKETQYF
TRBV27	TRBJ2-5	CASSLVSGKETQYF
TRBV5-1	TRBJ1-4	CASSSRGEYNEKLFF
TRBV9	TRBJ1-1	CASSVVRENTEAFF
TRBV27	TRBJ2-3	CASLGRGRRTDTQYF
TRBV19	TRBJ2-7	CASSIGWGRRNEQYF
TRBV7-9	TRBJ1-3	CASSLVGSSGNTIYF
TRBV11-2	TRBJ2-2	CASSLREVSSGELFF
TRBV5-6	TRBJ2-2	CASKIFGGRVAGELFF
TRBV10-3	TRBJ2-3	CAISPGGQGVADTQYF
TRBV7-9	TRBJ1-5	CASSLTGLQPQHF
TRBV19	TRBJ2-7	CASSPRTGASHEQYF
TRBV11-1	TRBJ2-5	CASSSDRGRETQYF
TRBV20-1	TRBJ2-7	CSASLTYEQYF
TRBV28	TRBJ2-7	CASSLAPLYEQYF
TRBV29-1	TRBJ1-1	CSVGTSSKAFF
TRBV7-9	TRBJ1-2	CASSLAVDYGYTF
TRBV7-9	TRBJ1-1	CASRPTVVGPQATEAFF
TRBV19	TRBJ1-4	CASSPRTGTHEKLFF
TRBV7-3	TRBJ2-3	CASSQTTLGAGSTDTQYF
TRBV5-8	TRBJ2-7	CASTLSGTNYEQYF
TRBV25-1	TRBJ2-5	CASSEGGTQETQYF
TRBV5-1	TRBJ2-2	CASSRDLSWVAGELFF
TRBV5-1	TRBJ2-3	CASSSLTSGRTDTQYF
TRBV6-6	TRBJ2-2	CASSYSAGSGGELFF
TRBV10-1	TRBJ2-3	CARILASGYTDTQYF
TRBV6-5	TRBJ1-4	CATSSKWQNEKLFF
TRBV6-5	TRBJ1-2	CASSYRQTYGYTF
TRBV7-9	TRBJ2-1	CASTQYEQFF
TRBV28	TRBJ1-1	CASDHNQGKALAFF
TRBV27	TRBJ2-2	CASSLRIQGGYETGELFF
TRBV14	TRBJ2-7	CASSFIRGSRPYEQYF
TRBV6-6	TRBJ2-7	CASSSPFRYEQYF
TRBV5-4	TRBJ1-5	CASSSGQGNQPQHF
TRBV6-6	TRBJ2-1	CASSHGIAGTYNEQFF
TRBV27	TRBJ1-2	CASSFSRNYGYTF
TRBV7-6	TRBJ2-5	CASSLKQETQYF
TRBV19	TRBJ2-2	CASNNRGRRTNTGELFF
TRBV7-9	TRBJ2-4	CASSYDGGQYLAKNIQYF
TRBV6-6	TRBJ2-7	CASSYSLRQGYEQYF